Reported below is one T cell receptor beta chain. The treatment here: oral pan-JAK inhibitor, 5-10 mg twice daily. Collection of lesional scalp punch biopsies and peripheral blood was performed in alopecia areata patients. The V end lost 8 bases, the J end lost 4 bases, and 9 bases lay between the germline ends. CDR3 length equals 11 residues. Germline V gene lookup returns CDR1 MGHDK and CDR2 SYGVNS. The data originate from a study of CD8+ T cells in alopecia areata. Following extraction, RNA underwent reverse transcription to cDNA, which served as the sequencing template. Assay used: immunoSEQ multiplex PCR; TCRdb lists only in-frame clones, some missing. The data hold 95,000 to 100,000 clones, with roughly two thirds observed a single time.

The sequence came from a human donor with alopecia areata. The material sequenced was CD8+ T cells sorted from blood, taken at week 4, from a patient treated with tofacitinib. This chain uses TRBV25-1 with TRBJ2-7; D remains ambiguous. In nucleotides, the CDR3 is TGTGCCAGCTCACCGGCTTACGAGCAGTACTTC. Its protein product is CASSPAYEQYF.